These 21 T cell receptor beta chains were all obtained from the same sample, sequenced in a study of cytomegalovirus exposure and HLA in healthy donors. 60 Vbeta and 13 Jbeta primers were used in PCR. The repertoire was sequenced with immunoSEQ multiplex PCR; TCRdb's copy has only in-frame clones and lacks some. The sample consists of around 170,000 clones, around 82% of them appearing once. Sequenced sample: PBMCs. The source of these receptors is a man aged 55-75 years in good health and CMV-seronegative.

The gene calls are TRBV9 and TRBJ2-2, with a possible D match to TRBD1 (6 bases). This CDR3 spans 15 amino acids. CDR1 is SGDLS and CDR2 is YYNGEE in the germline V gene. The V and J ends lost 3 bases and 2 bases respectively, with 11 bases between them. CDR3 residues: CASSEGHLNTGELFF. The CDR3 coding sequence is TGTGCCAGCAGCGAGGGACATCTTAACACCGGGGAGCTGTTTTTT.

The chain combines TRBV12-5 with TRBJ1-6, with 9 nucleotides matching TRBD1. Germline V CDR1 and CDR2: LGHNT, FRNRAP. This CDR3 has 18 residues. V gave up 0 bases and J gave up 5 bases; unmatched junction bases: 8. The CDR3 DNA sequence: TGTGCTAGTGGTTTGGTACTGGGACAGGGAATACATAATTCACCCCTCCACTTT. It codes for CASGLVLGQGIHNSPLHF.

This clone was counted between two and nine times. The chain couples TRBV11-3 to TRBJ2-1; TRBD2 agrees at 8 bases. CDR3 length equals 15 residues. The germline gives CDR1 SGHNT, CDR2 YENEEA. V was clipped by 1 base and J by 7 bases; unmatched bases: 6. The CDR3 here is CASSLGGTRGNEQFF. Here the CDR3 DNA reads TGTGCCAGCAGCTTAGGCGGGACTAGGGGGAATGAGCAGTTCTTC. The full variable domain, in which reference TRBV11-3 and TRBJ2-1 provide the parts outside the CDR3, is EAGVVQSPRYKIIEKKQPVAFWCNPISGHNTLYWYLQNLGQGPELLIRYENEEAVDDSQLPKDRFSAERLKGVDSTLKIQPAELGDSAVYLCASSLGGTRGNEQFFGPGTRLTVL.

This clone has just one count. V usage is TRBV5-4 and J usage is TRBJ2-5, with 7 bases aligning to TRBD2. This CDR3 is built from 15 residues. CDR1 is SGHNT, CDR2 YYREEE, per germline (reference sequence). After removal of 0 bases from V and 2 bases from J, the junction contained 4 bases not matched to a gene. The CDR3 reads CASSLAGLGQETQYF. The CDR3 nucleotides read TGTGCCAGCAGCTTGGCCGGACTAGGTCAAGAGACCCAGTACTTC.

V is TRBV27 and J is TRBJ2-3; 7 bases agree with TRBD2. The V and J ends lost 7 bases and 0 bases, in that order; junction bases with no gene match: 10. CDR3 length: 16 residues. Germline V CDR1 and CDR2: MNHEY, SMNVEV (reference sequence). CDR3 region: CASNPLAELSTDTQYF. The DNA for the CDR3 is TGTGCCAGCAACCCTCTAGCGGAACTTAGCACAGATACGCAGTATTTT.

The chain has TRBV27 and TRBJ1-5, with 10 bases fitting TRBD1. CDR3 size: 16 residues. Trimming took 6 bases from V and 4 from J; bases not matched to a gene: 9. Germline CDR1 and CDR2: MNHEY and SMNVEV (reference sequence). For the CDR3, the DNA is TGTGCCAGCAGCCTCACCGGGACAGGGGCTAATCAGCCCCAGCATTTT. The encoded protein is CASSLTGTGANQPQHF.

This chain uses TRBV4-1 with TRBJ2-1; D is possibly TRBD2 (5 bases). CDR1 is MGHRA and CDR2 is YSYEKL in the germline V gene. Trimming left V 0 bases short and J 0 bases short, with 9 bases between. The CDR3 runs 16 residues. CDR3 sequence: CASSQEASRSYNEQFF. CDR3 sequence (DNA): TGCGCCAGCAGCCAAGAAGCTAGCCGCTCCTACAATGAGCAGTTCTTC.

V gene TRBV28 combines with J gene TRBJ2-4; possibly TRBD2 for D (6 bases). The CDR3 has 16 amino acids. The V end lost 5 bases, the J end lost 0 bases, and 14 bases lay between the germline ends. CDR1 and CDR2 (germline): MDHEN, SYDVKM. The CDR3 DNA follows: TGTGCCAGCAGTAGACTACTAGCAGTAGCCAAAAACATTCAGTACTTC. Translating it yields CASSRLLAVAKNIQYF.

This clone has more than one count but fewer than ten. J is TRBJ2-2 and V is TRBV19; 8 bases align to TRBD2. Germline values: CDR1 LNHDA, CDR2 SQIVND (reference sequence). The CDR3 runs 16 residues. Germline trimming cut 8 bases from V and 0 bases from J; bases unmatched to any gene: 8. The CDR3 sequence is CASAISRGANTGELFF. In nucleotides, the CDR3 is TGTGCCAGTGCCATCTCGCGGGGGGCGAACACCGGGGAGCTGTTTTTT.

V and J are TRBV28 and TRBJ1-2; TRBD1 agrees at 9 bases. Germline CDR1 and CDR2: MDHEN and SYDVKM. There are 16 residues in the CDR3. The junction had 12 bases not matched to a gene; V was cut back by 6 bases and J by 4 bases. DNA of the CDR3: TGTGCCAGCAGCTCTGGTACAGGGGGCGCGACCTATGGCTACACCTTC. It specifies CASSSGTGGATYGYTF.

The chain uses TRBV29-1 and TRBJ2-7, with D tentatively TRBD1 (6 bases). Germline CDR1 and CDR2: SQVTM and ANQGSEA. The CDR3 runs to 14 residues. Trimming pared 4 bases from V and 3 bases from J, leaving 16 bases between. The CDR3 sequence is CSVAVTGGIYEQYF. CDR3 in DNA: TGCAGCGTTGCGGTGACAGGTGGGATCTACGAGCAGTACTTC.

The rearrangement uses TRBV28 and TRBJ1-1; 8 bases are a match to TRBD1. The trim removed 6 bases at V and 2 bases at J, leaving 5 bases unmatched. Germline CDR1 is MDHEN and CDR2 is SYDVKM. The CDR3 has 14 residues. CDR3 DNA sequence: TGTGCCAGCAGATCACAGGGGGGAAACACTGAAGCTTTCTTT. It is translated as CASRSQGGNTEAFF.

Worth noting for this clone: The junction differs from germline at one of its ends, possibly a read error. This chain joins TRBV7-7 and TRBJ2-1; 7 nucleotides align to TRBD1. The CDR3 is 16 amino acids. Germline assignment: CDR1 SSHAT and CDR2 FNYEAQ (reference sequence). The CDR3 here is CASSLDGTATYNEQFF. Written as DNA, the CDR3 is TGTGCTAGCAGCTTGGACGGGACAGCCACCTACAATGAGCAGTTCTTC.

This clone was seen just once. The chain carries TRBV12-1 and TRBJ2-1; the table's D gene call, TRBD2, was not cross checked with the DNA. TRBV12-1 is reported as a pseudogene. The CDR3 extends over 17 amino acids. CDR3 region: CASSGTPGRALTNEQFF. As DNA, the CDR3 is TGTGCCAGCAGCGGAACCCCCGGGAGGGCTCTAACCAATGAGCAGTTCTTC.

The CDR3, as DNA: TGCGCCAGCAGCCCAAATACAGTAGTCGCTGGGGAGCTGTTTTTT. It specifies CASSPNTVVAGELFF. V usage is TRBV4-3 and J usage is TRBJ2-2; the D is unclear. Germline CDR1 LGHNA, CDR2 YSLEER. CDR3 length: 15 residues. Between the trimmed V and J ends, which lost 4 bases and 8 bases, there was a span of 17 bases.

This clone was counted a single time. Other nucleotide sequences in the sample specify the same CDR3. This CDR3 is CASSLGGTSGSTDTQYF. The CDR3 bases are TGCGCCAGCAGCTTGGGGGGGACTAGCGGAAGCACAGATACGCAGTATTTT. V and J are TRBV5-1 and TRBJ2-3; 11 positions agree with TRBD2. The germline V gene has CDR1 SGHRS and CDR2 YFSETQ. The CDR3 sequence is 17 residues long. V was pared by 0 bases and J by 0 bases, with 3 bases of the junction left unmatched.

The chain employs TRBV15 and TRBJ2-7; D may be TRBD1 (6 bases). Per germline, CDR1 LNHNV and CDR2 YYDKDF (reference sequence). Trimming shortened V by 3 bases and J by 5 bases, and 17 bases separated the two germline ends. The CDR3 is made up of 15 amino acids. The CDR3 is CATSRDIQGTHEQYF. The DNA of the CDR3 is TGTGCCACCAGCAGGGATATACAGGGAACCCACGAGCAGTACTTC.

The chain's CDR3 is CASSEAPTQGVNEQFF. The CDR3 nucleotides are TGTGCCAGCAGTGAAGCGCCAACCCAGGGGGTGAATGAGCAGTTCTTC. The chain is built from TRBV6-1 and TRBJ2-1; 7 bases map to TRBD1. The V gene end was trimmed by 0 bases and the J gene end by 7 bases; junction bases not matched to a gene: 9. CDR3 size: 16 residues. Germline values: CDR1 MNHNS, CDR2 SASEGT.

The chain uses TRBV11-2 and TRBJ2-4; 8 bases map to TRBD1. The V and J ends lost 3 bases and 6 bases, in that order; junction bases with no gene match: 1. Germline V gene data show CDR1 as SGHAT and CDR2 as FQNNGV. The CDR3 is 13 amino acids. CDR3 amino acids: CASSFQGANIQYF. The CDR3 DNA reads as TGTGCCAGCAGCTTTCAGGGGGCAAACATTCAGTACTTC.

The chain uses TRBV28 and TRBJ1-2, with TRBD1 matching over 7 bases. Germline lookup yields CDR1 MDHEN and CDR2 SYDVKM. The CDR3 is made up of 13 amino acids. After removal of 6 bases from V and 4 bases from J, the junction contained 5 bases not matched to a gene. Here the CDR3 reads CASSPTGRYGYTF. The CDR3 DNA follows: TGTGCCAGCAGCCCGACAGGGCGCTATGGCTACACCTTC.

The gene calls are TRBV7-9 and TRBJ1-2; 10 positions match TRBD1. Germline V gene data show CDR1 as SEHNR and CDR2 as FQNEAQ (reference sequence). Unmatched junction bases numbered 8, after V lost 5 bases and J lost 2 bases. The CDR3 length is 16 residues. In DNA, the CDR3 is TGTGCCAGCAGCCCTAGCCCGGGACAGGGGAACTATGGCTACACCTTC. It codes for CASSPSPGQGNYGYTF. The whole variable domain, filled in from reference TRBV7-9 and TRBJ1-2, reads DTGVSQNPRHKITKRGQNVTFRCDPISEHNRLYWYRQTLGQGPEFLTYFQNEAQLEKSRLLSDRFSAERPKGSFSTLEIQRTEQGDSAMYLCASSPSPGQGNYGYTFGSGTRLTVV.